This record covers a single T cell receptor (beta chain). Its antigen is unknown. Base-call qualities are not available, and no considerably larger clone is one nucleotide away. The data belong to a study of beta chain features in type 1 diabetes (dated by TCRdb to 2016 to 2018). Concerning the study at large: Mean age, gender distribution, total cell number and subset yield were not different between patients and healthy donors. A total of 90 million to 140 million sorted cells were examined across all samples, and RNA yield correlated strongly with the number of cells per subset. Naive and central memory subsets were obtained from all 30 or so donors, but regulatory and stem cell-like memory subsets were isolated from only 8 patients and 8 healthy donors. In the study, TCRB repertoires of sorted circulating CD4+ T cell subsets from recently diagnosed type 1 diabetes patients were compared with those of matched healthy donors. What the research found in general, with its limitations: Because cDNA was sequenced instead of genomic DNA, activated cells with high expression could be over-represented, although the groups did not differ in activation or CD3 levels. HLA sub-analyses involved small numbers of individuals, so any influence of HLA type on TCRB rearrangement remained unresolved. PCR might favor shorter templates, but patient and control samples were amplified and corrected together, so any skew would affect both groups equally. In all four CD4+ subsets, TCRB CDR3 length was moderately but significantly shorter in type 1 diabetes patients. Naive, central memory and regulatory TCRB repertoires appeared to be more similar among patients than among healthy donors. Fewer insertions and more nucleotide deletions at VDJ recombination sites were observed in patients with type 1 diabetes, implying thymic rearrangement abnormalities.

Each donor gave one peripheral blood draw, roughly 0.12 L on average, collected into heparinised tubes. A BD FACSAria II and a panel including CD45RO, CCR7, CD25, CD127, CD95 and CD27 were used to sort naive, central memory, regulatory and stem cell-like memory CD4+ T cells. All sorted populations exceeded 98% purity. PBMCs were separated immediately by Lymphoprep density gradient centrifugation and were stained directly, without being cultured. To minimize batch effects, samples were stained and sorted in pairs, one healthy donor with one patient per experiment. The High Capacity cDNA Reverse Transcription Kit was used to reverse transcribe all of the isolated RNA, meaning that expressed TCRB transcripts were what got sequenced. Naive, central memory and regulatory T cell samples underwent deep immunoSEQ sequencing, averaging approximately 3.5 million total reads per sample. Sorted cells were lysed in RLT buffer, and RNA was extracted using DNase-treated RNeasy Micro or Mini kits according to cell number. Each cell subset was processed on its own to prevent cross-contamination, while patient and healthy donor samples were processed together. Using the immunoSEQ multiplex PCR, TCRB sequences were amplified from cDNA into 87-bp fragments spanning the CDR3 region. Amplicons were sequenced on the Illumina HiSeq platform. The paper's processing steps were these. Synthetic template baselines were used to correct PCR bias computationally, reads within Hamming distance 2 were collapsed, and singletons that could not be merged were discarded. By aligning reads against IMGT, V, D and J genes, CDR3 length, and insertions or deletions at six rearrangement sites were assigned. Within each subset, clonotype counts were normalized to sorted cell number, after which true diversity and Gini coefficients were computed with the tcR R package. Repertoire sharing was quantified using the overlap coefficient calculated on TCRB nucleotide sequences. Out-of-frame TCRB sequences from naive cells were analyzed as a proxy for the pre-selection repertoire. Here the immuneACCESS table is served through TCRdb, limited to in-frame sequences with V and J called. Missing clones are a known gap in these copies; in checked studies unresolved V genes cover under half, and the rest lacks a known reason. For V, J and clone size, that table is used; D and trimming come from the DNA. For this sample there are 200,000 to 300,000 clones; 14% appear just once. Jointly, the top ten make up around 0.026% of the sample.

V ends up 0 bases short and J 8 bases short, with an unmatched junction base count of 6. Via the germline V gene, CDR1 is SGDLS and CDR2 YYNGEE. The CDR3, from cysteine to phenylalanine, totals 15 residues. Of all the DNA, just the CDR3 is kept, 45 bases in frame from base 1. This sequence uses TRBV9 and TRBJ2-1, with 9 central nucleotides matching TRBD2. The TCR comes from a woman between 40 and 55 years old in good health. Source material: naive CD4+ T cells from blood. The intended sense of this specimen's cell subset or site label: true naive CD4+ T cells. The CDR3 region has the sequence CASSVGRGGADEQFF. The DNA reads TGTGCCAGCAGCGTAGGACGCGGGGGGGCTGATGAGCAGTTCTTC.